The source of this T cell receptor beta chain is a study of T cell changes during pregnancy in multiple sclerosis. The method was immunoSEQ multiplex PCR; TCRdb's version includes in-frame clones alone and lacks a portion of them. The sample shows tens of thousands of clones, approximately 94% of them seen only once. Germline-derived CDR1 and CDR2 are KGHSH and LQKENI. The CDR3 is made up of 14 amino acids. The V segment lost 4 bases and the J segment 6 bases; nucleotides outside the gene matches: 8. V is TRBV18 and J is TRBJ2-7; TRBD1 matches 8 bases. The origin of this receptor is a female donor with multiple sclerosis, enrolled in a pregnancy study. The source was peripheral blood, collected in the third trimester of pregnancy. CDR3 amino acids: CASSLGTGLAEQYF. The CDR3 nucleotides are TGTGCCAGCTCACTCGGGACAGGCCTGGCCGAGCAGTACTTC.